What follows describes a single T cell receptor beta chain. V gave up 6 bases and J gave up 3 bases; unmatched junction bases: 6. This CDR3 is built from 14 residues. Germline CDR1 and CDR2: MNHEY and SVGAGI. These data are taken from a study of shared clonotypes between healthy human individuals. The donors were adults (healthy and HIV-negative) with no recent acute infections or vaccinations. Every one of the donors was a Caucasian adult that lived in Nashville, Tennessee. Clones were sequenced by immunoSEQ multiplex PCR, and TCRdb holds only the in-frame ones, with some missing. This sample has 450,000 or so clones, with 60% to 80% found just once.

The chain joins TRBV6-5 to TRBJ2-3, with TRBD2 identical over 7 bases. The specimen sequenced was PBMCs. The clonotype was recovered from a middle-aged woman in good health. Some clones in this sample may be carry-over from other donors' samples. The CDR3, as DNA: TGTGCCAGCAGGCGGGAGTTGGGTACAGATACGCAGTATTTT. Its translation is CASRRELGTDTQYF.